One sample yielded the 15 T cell receptor beta chains listed below, sequenced in a study of shared clonotypes between healthy human individuals. The repertoire was sequenced with immunoSEQ multiplex PCR; TCRdb's copy has only in-frame clones and lacks some. The data contain some 1,400,000 clones, roughly 96% of them singletons. Input material: naive CD4+ T cells sorted from blood. As for subset: CD45RA+ positively selected. Source of these receptors: a man aged 25 to 45 in good health.

The chain joins TRBV10-1 to TRBJ2-2; no reliable D call. The V gene's germline CDR1 is WNHNN and CDR2 SYGVQD (reference sequence). CDR3 length: 12 amino acids. Trimming took off 8 bases at V and 3 bases at J, with 7 bases between the two ends. The CDR3 bases are TGCGCCAGCGGACGGGACACCGGGGAGCTGTTTTTT. Encoded protein: CASGRDTGELFF.

The CDR3 region has the DNA TGTGCCAGCTCATTATTAGAACGGGACGGCTACACCTTC. Its translation is CASSLLERDGYTF. The rearrangement uses TRBV18 and TRBJ1-2; the D gene is possibly TRBD1 (5 bases). The ends were cut back, 5 bases at V and 8 bases at J, with 15 bases in the middle. The CDR3 spans 13 residues. CDR1 is KGHSH, CDR2 LQKENI, per germline.

The chain recombines TRBV13 with TRBJ2-3; 11 bases line up with TRBD1. The CDR3 runs 14 residues. CDR1 is PRHDT, CDR2 FYEKMQ, per germline (reference sequence). The ends lost 5 bases at V and 7 bases at J; junction bases unmatched: 5. CDR3 protein: CASSHGQGAYTQYF. The DNA of the CDR3 is TGTGCCAGCAGCCACGGACAGGGGGCCTATACGCAGTATTTT.

The V and J genes are TRBV30 and TRBJ2-7, with 9 positions matching TRBD2. CDR1 is GTSNPN and CDR2 is SVGIG in the germline V gene (reference sequence). V lost 1 base, J lost 4 bases, and 5 bases stayed unmatched. This CDR3 spans 14 amino acids. The CDR3 DNA reads as TGTGCCTGGAGTGCGGTAGCGGGGGTATACGAGCAGTACTTC. It specifies CAWSAVAGVYEQYF.

This chain joins TRBV29-1 and TRBJ2-5; 7 bases match TRBD2. CDR1 and CDR2 from the germline V gene are SQVTM and ANQGSEA. This CDR3 contains 15 residues. The ends lost 7 bases at V and 4 bases at J; junction bases unmatched: 15. The CDR3 DNA is TGCAGCGCCCGAAACACGGGGGGTTCTTTAGAGACCCAGTACTTC. It codes for CSARNTGGSLETQYF.

This clone was counted only a few times. The chain combines TRBV9 with TRBJ2-3; 14 nucleotides align to TRBD2. The CDR3 loop spans 15 amino acids. The trim removed 4 bases at V and 4 bases at J, leaving 2 bases unmatched. Germline CDR1 reads SGDLS; CDR2 reads YYNGEE. DNA for the CDR3: TGTGCCAGCAGCCGACTAGCGGGAGGGGCAGATACGCAGTATTTT. Its protein is CASSRLAGGADTQYF. Drawing the rest from reference TRBV9 and TRBJ2-3, the complete variable domain is DSGVTQTPKHLITATGQRVTLRCSPRSGDLSVYWYQQSLDQGLQFLIQYYNGEERAKGNILERFSAQQFPDLHSELNLSSLELGDSALYFCASSRLAGGADTQYFGPGTRLTVL.

V usage is TRBV6-5 and J usage is TRBJ2-2, with D unclear. V was pared by 4 bases and J by 4 bases, with 10 bases between. CDR3 length: 14 residues. Germline CDR1 and CDR2: MNHEY and SVGAGI. The CDR3 coding sequence is TGTGCCAGCAGTTTCTCGGGCCTCACCGGGGAGCTGTTTTTT. This encodes CASSFSGLTGELFF.

This clone was found once. This sequence joins TRBV6-1 and TRBJ1-2; 7 bases match TRBD1. The germline V gene has CDR1 MNHNS and CDR2 SASEGT. Unmatched junction bases numbered 14, after V lost 2 bases and J lost 5 bases. The CDR3 sequence is 17 residues long. The CDR3 sequence is CASSEPKPTGTGYGYTF. The DNA for the CDR3 is TGTGCCAGCAGTGAACCTAAACCGACAGGGACGGGGTATGGCTACACCTTC.

The chain has TRBV4-3 and TRBJ2-1; D not certain. This CDR3 contains 14 residues. V shed 0 bases and J shed 7 bases, with 10 bases lying between them. Germline CDR1 is LGHNA and CDR2 is YSLEER. The CDR3 DNA is TGCGCCAGCAGCCAAGATAAAGGAAGTAATGAGCAGTTCTTC. Its translation is CASSQDKGSNEQFF.

The CDR3 DNA follows: TGTGCCAGCAGCTTGGAGGCTCGGGAGACCCAGTACTTC. This encodes CASSLEARETQYF. The rearrangement uses TRBV6-1 and TRBJ2-5, with D possibly being TRBD2 (5 bases). The CDR3 consists of 13 residues. CDR1 is MNHNS and CDR2 is SASEGT in the germline V gene. Trimming took off 6 bases at V and 5 bases at J, with 13 bases between the two ends.

The chain uses TRBV5-4 and TRBJ2-5, with D perhaps TRBD2 (6 bases). Between the trimmed V and J ends, which lost 0 bases and 1 base, there was a span of 10 bases. This CDR3 spans 15 amino acids. Germline V gene data show CDR1 as SGHNT and CDR2 as YYREEE (reference sequence). The CDR3, as DNA: TGTGCCAGCAGCTTGGCCCCGGGGGTCCAAGAGACCCAGTACTTC. It is translated as CASSLAPGVQETQYF.

Of note for this clone: The identical CDR3 is also encoded by other nucleotide sequences in the sample. The rearrangement uses TRBV18 and TRBJ2-7; no definite D call. Germline V gene data show CDR1 as KGHSH and CDR2 as LQKENI. Trimming removed 3 bases from V and 0 bases from J, with 6 bases in between. There are 13 residues in the CDR3. DNA for the CDR3: TGTGCCAGCTCACCTCCCGGCTCCTACGAGCAGTACTTC. Translated, it gives CASSPPGSYEQYF.

The chain is built from TRBV19 and TRBJ1-2; 8 bases fit TRBD1. The germline V gene encodes CDR1 LNHDA and CDR2 SQIVND (reference sequence). Trimming cost V 0 bases and J 4 bases; bases outside gene matches: 10. This CDR3 region has 17 residues. CDR3 nucleotides: TGTGCCAGTAGTATAGACAGGGGGCGGCGTGGCATCTATGGCTACACCTTC. Its protein product is CASSIDRGRRGIYGYTF.

This rearrangement joins TRBV5-1 to TRBJ1-4; weak D call: TRBD1 (5 bases). The CDR3 length is 14 residues. V gave up 0 bases and J gave up 8 bases, with 11 bases separating them. Germline V gene data show CDR1 as SGHRS and CDR2 as YFSETQ. The CDR3 nucleotides read TGCGCCAGCAGCTTGGTTGGGACTGAAGAAAAACTGTTTTTT. Translating it yields CASSLVGTEEKLFF.

The CDR3: CASSQGTVNEKLFF. CDR3 in DNA: TGCGCCAGCAGCCAAGGGACAGTTAATGAAAAACTGTTTTTT. This chain uses TRBV4-3 with TRBJ1-4; tentative D call: TRBD1 (6 bases). Germline CDR1 is LGHNA and CDR2 is YSLEER. This CDR3 spans 14 amino acids. V was clipped by 1 base and J by 4 bases, with 7 bases between them.